This T cell receptor (beta chain) was found in a study of tumor and adjacent non-tumor tissue in lung cancer. At the level of the study: Stage I to III disease affected 10 men and roughly 5 women aged roughly 30 to 80. Points from the study as a whole: In normal lung, the top 100 clones were significantly more dominant than in tumor. Tumor TCR diversity, when higher, was linked to shorter survival.

No cell sorting was done before RNA was extracted from the tissue. Donors were chemotherapy-naive, newly diagnosed lung cancer surgical patients in China, August–late 2014. As to this clonotype: Its antigen is as yet unknown. The CDR3 carries no conserved terminal phenylalanine or tryptophan, so it likely arises from a read error. No DNA is shown, since the ends of the CDR3 on it are uncertain; the CDR3 is the one TCRdb lists.

A modified ARM-PCR protocol with three rounds of nested PCR amplified TCRbeta. MiXCR, run by TCRdb on the multiplex PCR reads, gives a single entry per CDR3 protein. The sample has about 80,000 distinct CDR3 sequences, 72% seen once; the top ten hold roughly 9%. The receptor's source is a woman in her 40s with non-small cell lung cancer. The sequencing input was lung tumor tissue.

The CDR3 reads CASSLQGQEQGEKLFY. The chain links TRBV11-2 to TRBJ1-4. The CDR3 is 16 amino acids long, termini counted. Germline assignment: CDR1 SGHAT and CDR2 FQNNGV.